This TCR beta chain was captured by sequencing in a study of tissue T cells after allogeneic stem cell transplantation. To note about this clone: Its cognate antigen is unknown.

The CDR3 is made up of 16 amino acids. With 2 bases clipped from V and 0 bases from J, the junction kept 5 bases outside the gene matches. CDR1 and CDR2 (germline): LNHNV, YYDKDF (reference sequence). General study results and limits: Which tissue TCRs were alloreactive or antigen-specific was not determined. Some clones might be persisting host cells. TCR repertoires tracked anatomic similarity, regardless of disease or transplant status. Blood and spleen captured only part of the tissue TCR repertoire.

CDR3 sequences, V/J genes, frequencies and template counts came from survey-depth TCRbeta sequencing. TCRdb keeps only in-frame clones here, not all; method: immunoSEQ multiplex PCR. The sample shows more than 9,500 clones, 60% of them seen only once. This TCR came from a woman between 18 and 49 years old with breast cancer. The material was tissue from the jejunum, obtained at autopsy. V usage is TRBV15 and J usage is TRBJ2-3; 7 bases map to TRBD2. The CDR3 here is CATSRQLAPSTDTQYF. The CDR3 DNA is TGTGCCACCAGCAGACAACTAGCGCCTAGCACAGATACGCAGTATTTT.